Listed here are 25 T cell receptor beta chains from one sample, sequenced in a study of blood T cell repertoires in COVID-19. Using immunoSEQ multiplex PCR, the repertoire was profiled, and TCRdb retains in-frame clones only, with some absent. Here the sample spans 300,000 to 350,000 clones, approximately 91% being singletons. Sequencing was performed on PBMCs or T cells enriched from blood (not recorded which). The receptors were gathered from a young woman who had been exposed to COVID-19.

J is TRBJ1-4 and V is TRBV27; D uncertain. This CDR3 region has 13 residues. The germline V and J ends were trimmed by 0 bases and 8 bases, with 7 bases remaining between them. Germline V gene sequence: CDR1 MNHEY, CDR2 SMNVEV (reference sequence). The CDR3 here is CASSLSGEEKLFF. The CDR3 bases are TGTGCCAGCAGTTTATCTGGAGAAGAAAAACTGTTTTTT.

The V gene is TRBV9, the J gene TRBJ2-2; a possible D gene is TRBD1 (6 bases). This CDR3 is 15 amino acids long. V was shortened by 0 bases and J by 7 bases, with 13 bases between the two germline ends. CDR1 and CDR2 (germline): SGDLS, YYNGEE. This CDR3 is CASSVGAGAGGELFF. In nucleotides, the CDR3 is TGTGCCAGCAGCGTAGGGGCAGGGGCCGGCGGGGAGCTGTTTTTT.

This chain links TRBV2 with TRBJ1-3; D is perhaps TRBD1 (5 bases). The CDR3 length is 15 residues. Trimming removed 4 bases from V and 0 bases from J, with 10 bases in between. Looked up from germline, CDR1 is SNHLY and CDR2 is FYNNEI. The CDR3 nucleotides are TGTGCCAGCAGTGGAGACAGAGTCTCTGGAAACACCATATATTTT. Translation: CASSGDRVSGNTIYF.

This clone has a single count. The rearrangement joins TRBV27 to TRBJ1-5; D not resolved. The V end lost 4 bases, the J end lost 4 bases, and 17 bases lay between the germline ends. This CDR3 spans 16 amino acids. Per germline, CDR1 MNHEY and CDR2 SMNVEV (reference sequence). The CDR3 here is CASSSPTAGPNQPQHF. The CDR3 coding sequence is TGTGCCAGCAGTTCCCCAACAGCAGGCCCTAATCAGCCCCAGCATTTT.

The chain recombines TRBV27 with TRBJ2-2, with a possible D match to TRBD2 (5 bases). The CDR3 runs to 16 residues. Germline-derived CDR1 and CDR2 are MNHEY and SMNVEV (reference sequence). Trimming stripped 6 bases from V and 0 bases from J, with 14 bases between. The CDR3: CASSPPAGSNTGELFF. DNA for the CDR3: TGTGCCAGCAGCCCCCCTGCGGGCTCGAACACCGGGGAGCTGTTTTTT.

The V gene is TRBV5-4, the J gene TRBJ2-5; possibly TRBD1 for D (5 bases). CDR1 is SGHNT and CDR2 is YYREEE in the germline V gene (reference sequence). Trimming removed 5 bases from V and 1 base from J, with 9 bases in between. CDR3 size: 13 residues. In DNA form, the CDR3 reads TGTGCCAGCAGAGGGGCATCCCAAGAGACCCAGTACTTC. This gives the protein CASRGASQETQYF.

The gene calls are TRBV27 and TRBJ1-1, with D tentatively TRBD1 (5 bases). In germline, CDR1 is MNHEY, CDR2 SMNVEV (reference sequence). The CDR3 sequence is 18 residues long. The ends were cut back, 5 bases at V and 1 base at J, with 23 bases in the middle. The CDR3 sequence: CASSPTWGGGQGNTEAFF. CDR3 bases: TGTGCCAGCAGTCCGACTTGGGGGGGAGGTCAGGGGAACACTGAAGCTTTCTTT.

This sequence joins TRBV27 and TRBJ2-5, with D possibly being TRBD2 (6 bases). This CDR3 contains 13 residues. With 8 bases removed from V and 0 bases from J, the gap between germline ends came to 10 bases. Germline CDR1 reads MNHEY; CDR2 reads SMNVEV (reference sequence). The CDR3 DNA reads TGTGCCAGCTGTGGGGGGTACCAAGAGACCCAGTACTTC. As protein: CASCGGYQETQYF.

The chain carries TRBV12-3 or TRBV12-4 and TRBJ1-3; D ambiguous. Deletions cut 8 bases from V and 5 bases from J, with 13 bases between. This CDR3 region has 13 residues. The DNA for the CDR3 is TGTGCCAGCTGTGATCCTGGCAGAAACACCATATATTTT. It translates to CASCDPGRNTIYF.

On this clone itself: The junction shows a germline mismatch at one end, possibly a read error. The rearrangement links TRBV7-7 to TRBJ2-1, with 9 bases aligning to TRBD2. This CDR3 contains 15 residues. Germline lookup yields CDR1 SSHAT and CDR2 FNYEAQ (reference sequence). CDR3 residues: CASSLEASGNNEQFF. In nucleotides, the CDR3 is TGTGCTAGCAGCTTAGAGGCTAGCGGGAACAATGAGCAGTTCTTC.

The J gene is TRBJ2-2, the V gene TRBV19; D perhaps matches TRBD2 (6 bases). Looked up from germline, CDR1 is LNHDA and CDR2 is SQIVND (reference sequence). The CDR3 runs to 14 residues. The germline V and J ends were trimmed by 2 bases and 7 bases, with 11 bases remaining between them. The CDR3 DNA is TGTGCCAGTAGTATACAAGGAGGGTTCGGGGAGCTGTTTTTT. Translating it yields CASSIQGGFGELFF.

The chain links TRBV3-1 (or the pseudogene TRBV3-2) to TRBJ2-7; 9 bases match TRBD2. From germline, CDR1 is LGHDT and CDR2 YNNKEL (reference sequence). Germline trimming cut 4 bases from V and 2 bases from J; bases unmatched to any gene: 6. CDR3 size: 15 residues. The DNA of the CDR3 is TGTGCCAGCAGCCTTAGCGGGAGCACTGCCTACGAGCAGTACTTC. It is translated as CASSLSGSTAYEQYF.

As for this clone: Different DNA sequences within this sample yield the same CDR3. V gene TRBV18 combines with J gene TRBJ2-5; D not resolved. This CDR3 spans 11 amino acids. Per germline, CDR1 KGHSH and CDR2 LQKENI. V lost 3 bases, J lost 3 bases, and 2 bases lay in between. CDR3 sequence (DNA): TGTGCCAGCTCACCCGAAGAGACCCAGTACTTC. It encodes CASSPEETQYF.

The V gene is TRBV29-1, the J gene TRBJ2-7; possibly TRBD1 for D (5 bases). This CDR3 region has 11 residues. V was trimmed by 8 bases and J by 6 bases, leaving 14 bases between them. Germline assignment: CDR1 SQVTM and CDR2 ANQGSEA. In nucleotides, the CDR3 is TGCAGCCCTCCCGACAGCTCCGAGCAGTACTTC. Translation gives CSPPDSSEQYF.

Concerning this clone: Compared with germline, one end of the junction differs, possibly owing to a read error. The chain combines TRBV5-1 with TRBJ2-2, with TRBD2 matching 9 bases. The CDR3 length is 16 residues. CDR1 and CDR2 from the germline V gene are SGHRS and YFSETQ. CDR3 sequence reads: CASCFTLAGSTGELFF. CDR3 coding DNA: TGCGCCAGCTGCTTTACGCTAGCGGGAAGCACCGGGGAGCTGTTTTTT.

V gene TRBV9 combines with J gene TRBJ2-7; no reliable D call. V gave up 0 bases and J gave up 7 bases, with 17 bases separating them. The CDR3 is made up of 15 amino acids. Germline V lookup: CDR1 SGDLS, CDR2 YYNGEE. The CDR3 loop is CASSVEWATGWEQYF. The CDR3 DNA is TGTGCCAGCAGCGTAGAATGGGCAACCGGATGGGAGCAGTACTTC.

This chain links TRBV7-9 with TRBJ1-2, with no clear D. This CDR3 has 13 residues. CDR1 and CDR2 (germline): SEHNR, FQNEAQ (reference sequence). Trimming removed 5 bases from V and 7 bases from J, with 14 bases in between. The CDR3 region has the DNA TGTGCCAGCAGCCCCGAGGGTTTTCTTGGCTACACCTTC. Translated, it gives CASSPEGFLGYTF.

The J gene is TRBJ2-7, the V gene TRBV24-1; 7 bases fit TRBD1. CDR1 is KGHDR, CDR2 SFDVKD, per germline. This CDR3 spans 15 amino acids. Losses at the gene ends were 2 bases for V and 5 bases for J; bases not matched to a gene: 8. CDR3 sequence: CATSDYAGGRDEQYF. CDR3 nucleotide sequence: TGTGCCACCAGTGATTACGCAGGGGGTCGAGACGAGCAGTACTTC.

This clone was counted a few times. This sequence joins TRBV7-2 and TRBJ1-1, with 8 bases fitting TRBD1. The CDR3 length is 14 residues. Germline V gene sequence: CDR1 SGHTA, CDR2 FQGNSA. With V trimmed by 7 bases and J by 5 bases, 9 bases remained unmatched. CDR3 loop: CASTPGQVITEAFF. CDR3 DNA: TGTGCCAGCACCCCGGGACAGGTGATAACTGAAGCTTTCTTT.

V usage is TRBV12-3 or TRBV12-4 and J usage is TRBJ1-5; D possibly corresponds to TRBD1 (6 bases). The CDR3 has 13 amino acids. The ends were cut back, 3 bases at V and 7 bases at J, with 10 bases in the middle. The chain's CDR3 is CASSLGAEQPQHF. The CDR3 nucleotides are TGTGCCAGCAGTTTGGGGGCAGAACAGCCCCAGCATTTT.

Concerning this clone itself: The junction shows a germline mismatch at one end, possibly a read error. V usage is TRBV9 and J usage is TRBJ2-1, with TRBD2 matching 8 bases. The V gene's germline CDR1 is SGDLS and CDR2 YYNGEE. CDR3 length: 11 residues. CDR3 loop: CASSAAGEKIF. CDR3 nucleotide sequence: TGTGCCAGCAGCGCAGCGGGAGAAAAGATCTTC.

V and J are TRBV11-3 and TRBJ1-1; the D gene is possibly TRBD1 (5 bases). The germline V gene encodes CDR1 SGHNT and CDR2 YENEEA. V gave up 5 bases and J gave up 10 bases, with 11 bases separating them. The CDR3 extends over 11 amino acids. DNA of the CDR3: TGTGCCAGCAGCCGTGGACAAGGAGCTTTCTTT. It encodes CASSRGQGAFF.

CDR3 amino acids: CSVQGGLASDTQYF. DNA for the CDR3: TGCAGCGTCCAGGGGGGACTAGCATCAGATACGCAGTATTTT. The V call is TRBV29-1, the J call TRBJ2-3; 9 nucleotides align to TRBD2. Looked up from germline, CDR1 is SQVTM and CDR2 is ANQGSEA. This CDR3 is 14 amino acids long. V shed 6 bases and J 4 bases; nucleotides not matched to a gene: 8.

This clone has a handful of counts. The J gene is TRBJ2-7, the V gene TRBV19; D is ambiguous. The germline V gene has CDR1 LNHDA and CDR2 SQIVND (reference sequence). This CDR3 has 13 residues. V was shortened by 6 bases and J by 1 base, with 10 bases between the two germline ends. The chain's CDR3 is CASRQVGSYEQYF. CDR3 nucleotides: TGTGCCAGTAGGCAGGTCGGTTCCTACGAGCAGTACTTC.

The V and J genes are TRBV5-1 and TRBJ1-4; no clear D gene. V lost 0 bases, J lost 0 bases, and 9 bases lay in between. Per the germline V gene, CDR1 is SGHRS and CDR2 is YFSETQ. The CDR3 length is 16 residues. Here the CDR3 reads CASSLGGLPTNEKLFF. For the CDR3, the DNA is TGCGCCAGCAGCTTGGGTGGCTTGCCAACTAATGAAAAACTGTTTTTT.